In this sample, the clone carrying this T cell receptor beta chain turned up many times. Its antigen is unidentified. The sample originates from a study of breast tumors, draining lymph nodes, adjacent tissues. CDR3 size: 15 residues. Germline V gene lookup returns CDR1 SGDLS and CDR2 YYNGEE. Trimming removed 4 bases from V and 3 bases from J, with 14 bases in between. General study points: Tumors had less TCR diversity than lymph nodes, more than nontumor tissue.

Via MiXCR, TCRdb re-called the multiplex PCR reads, giving one row per CDR3 protein. This sample has approximately 52,000 distinct CDR3 sequences, with over 40% found just once. The TCR sequence derives from a female donor with breast cancer. Some clones in this sample may be carry-over from other donors' samples. The V gene is TRBV9, the J gene TRBJ2-1; tentative D call: TRBD1 (7 bases). Sequencing was performed on breast tumor tissue. CDR3 coding DNA: TGTGCCAGCAGCCTAGACAGGGACTTCTACAATGAGCAGTTCTTC. Encoded protein: CASSLDRDFYNEQFF.